This T cell receptor beta chain was recorded in a study of technical replicates of blood from a handful of donors. The repertoire was sequenced with immunoSEQ multiplex PCR; TCRdb's copy has only in-frame clones and lacks some. The sample lists around 83,000 clones; roughly 94% were seen once. The CDR3 is 19 amino acids. V was clipped by 4 bases and J by 0 bases; unmatched bases: 14. Germline V gene lookup returns CDR1 LGHNA and CDR2 YNFKEQ. Source material: T cells isolated from PBMCs. The chain recombines TRBV4-2 with TRBJ2-7; TRBD2 aligns across 11 bases. The TCR was taken from a human donor in good health. DNA of the CDR3: TGTGCCAGCAGCCTCGATCTTGGGACTAGCGGACTCAACTCCTACGAGCAGTACTTC. It is translated as CASSLDLGTSGLNSYEQYF.